The rows below give T cell receptor beta chains drawn from one sample of a study of blood T cells in healthy people across ages. TCRdb called the 5' RACE reads again in MiXCR, with one record for every CDR3 protein. The sample has over 1,200,000 distinct CDR3 sequences; approximately 60% are singletons. Input material: blood. Receptors were obtained from a man aged 18 to 29 in good health. CDR3s include the opening cysteine and the closing phenylalanine or tryptophan. Fields, in order: V gene, D gene, J gene, clone size, CDR3 DNA, CDR3 protein. D genes are given only for firm matches. Part of the rows lack a size; the others show once, few, many or a class for expanded clones.

v_call: TRBV6-5
d_call: NA
j_call: TRBJ2-1
clone_size: NA
cdr3_nt: TGTGCCAGCAACCCCGCCGGGACCTCTGCTTATGAGCAGTTCTTC
cdr3_aa: CASNPAGTSAYEQFF

v_call: TRBV11-2
d_call: TRBD2
j_call: TRBJ2-3
clone_size: NA
cdr3_nt: TGTGCCAGCAGCTCTAGTTGGACTAGCGAGTTGGATACGCAGTATTTT
cdr3_aa: CASSSSWTSELDTQYF

v_call: TRBV6-5
d_call: TRBD1
j_call: TRBJ2-1
clone_size: NA
cdr3_nt: TGTGCCAGCAGTTACTCTAGGACAGGGAACAATGAGCAGTTCTTC
cdr3_aa: CASSYSRTGNNEQFF

v_call: TRBV14
d_call: NA
j_call: TRBJ2-7
clone_size: once
cdr3_nt: TGTGCTCAAATGGGTCGGGAGAACATCTACGAGCAGTACTTC
cdr3_aa: CAQMGRENIYEQYF

v_call: TRBV2
d_call: NA
j_call: TRBJ1-2
clone_size: few
cdr3_nt: TGTGCCAGCATCGCGGGGGGCGCTTACTATGGCTACACCTTC
cdr3_aa: CASIAGGAYYGYTF

v_call: TRBV12-3/TRBV12-4
d_call: TRBD1
j_call: TRBJ2-7
clone_size: NA
cdr3_nt: TGTGCCAGCAGAAAAGGGGGCGCCAGGTACGAGCAGTACTTC
cdr3_aa: CASRKGGARYEQYF

v_call: TRBV7-2
d_call: TRBD1
j_call: TRBJ1-2
clone_size: NA
cdr3_nt: TGTGCCAGCAGCCTTTGGAATGGACAGGACTTCTATGGCTACACCTTC
cdr3_aa: CASSLWNGQDFYGYTF

v_call: TRBV4-1
d_call: NA
j_call: TRBJ2-1
clone_size: NA
cdr3_nt: TGCGCCAGCAGCCAAGTCCCAGACCAATACAATGAGCAGTTCTTC
cdr3_aa: CASSQVPDQYNEQFF

v_call: TRBV7-6
d_call: NA
j_call: TRBJ2-7
clone_size: NA
cdr3_nt: TGTGCCAGCAGTCAAGTTCATGGGCTAGCAGGCCATGAGCAGTACTTC
cdr3_aa: CASSQVHGLAGHEQYF

v_call: TRBV27
d_call: TRBD2
j_call: TRBJ2-7
clone_size: NA
cdr3_nt: TGTGCCAGCAGTTATACGGGGGGGCCTGTCTACGAGCAGTACTTC
cdr3_aa: CASSYTGGPVYEQYF

v_call: TRBV12-3/TRBV12-4
d_call: TRBD2
j_call: TRBJ2-5
clone_size: NA
cdr3_nt: TGTGCCAGCAGTTTGGAGCGGGGGGTCCAAGAGACCCAGTACTTC
cdr3_aa: CASSLERGVQETQYF

v_call: TRBV4-1
d_call: NA
j_call: TRBJ2-3
clone_size: NA
cdr3_nt: TGCGCCAGCAGCCACTGGGGCAGGGATCGGAGGGCAGATACGCAGTATTTT
cdr3_aa: CASSHWGRDRRADTQYF

v_call: TRBV4-3
d_call: NA
j_call: TRBJ1-4
clone_size: NA
cdr3_nt: TGCGCCAGCAGCCAAGACCCGACGGAGATTAATGAAAAACTGTTTTTT
cdr3_aa: CASSQDPTEINEKLFF